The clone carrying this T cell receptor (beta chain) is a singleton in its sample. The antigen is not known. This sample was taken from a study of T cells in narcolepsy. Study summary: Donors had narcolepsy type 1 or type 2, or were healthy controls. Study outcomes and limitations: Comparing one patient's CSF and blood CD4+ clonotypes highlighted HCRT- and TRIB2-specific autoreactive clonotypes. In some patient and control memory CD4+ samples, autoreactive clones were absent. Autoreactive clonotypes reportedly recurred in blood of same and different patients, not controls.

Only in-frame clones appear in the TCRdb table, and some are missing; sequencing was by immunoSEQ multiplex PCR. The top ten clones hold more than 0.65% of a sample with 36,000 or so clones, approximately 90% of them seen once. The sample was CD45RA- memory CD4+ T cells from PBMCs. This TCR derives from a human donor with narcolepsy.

The CDR3 nucleotides are TGTGCCAGTAGTAGAGGGCCCCTAAGCAATCAGCCCCAGCATTTT. It yields the protein CASSRGPLSNQPQHF. The chain employs TRBV19 and TRBJ1-5; D is unresolved. Germline V gene lookup returns CDR1 LNHDA and CDR2 SQIVND (reference sequence). Trimming shortened V by 4 bases and J by 1 base, and 11 bases separated the two germline ends. This CDR3 spans 15 amino acids.